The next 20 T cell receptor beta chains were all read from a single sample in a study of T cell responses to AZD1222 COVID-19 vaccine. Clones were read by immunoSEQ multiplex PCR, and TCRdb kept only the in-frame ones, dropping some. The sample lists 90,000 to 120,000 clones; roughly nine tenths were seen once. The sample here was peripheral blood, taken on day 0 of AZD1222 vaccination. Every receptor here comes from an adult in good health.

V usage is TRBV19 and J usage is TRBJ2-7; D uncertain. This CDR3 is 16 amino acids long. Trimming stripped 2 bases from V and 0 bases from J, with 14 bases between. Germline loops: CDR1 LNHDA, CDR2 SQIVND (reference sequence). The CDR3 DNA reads TGTGCCAGTAGTATATTGCCCCCACCTAGCTCCTACGAGCAGTACTTC. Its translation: CASSILPPPSSYEQYF.

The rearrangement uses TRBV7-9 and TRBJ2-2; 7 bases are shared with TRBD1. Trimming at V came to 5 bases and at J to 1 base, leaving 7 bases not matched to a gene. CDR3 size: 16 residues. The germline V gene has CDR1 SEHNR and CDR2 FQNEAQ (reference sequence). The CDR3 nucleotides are TGTGCCAGCAGCCCATTACAGGGGCTGAACACCGGGGAGCTGTTTTTT. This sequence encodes CASSPLQGLNTGELFF.

CDR3 residues: CASSLQWYNEQFF. The CDR3 DNA sequence: TGTGCCAGCAGCTTACAGTGGTACAATGAGCAGTTCTTC. The V call is TRBV7-3, the J call TRBJ2-1; D gene ambiguous. This CDR3 is 13 amino acids long. V gave up 2 bases and J gave up 4 bases, with 6 bases separating them. Germline-derived CDR1 and CDR2 are SGHTA and FQGTGA.

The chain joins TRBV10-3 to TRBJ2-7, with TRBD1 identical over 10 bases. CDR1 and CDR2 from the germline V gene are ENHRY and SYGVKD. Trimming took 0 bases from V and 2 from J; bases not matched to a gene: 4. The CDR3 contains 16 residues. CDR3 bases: TGTGCCATCAGTGAGTCGCCGGGACAGGGGACCTACGAGCAGTACTTC. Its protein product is CAISESPGQGTYEQYF.

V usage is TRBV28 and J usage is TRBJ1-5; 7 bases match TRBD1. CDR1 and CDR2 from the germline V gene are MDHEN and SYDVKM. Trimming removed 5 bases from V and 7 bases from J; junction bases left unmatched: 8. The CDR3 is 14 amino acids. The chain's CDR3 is CASSKTGNEQPQHF. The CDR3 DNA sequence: TGTGCCAGCAGTAAGACAGGGAACGAGCAGCCCCAGCATTTT.

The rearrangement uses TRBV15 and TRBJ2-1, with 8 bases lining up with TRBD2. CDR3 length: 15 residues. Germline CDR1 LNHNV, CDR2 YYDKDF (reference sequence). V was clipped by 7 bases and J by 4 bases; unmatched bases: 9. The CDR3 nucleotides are TGTGCCACCACAGAGCGGGAGAGACCTTACAATGAGCAGTTCTTC. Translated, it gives CATTERERPYNEQFF.

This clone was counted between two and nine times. The CDR3 loop reads CASSQGNQPQHF. The CDR3, as DNA: TGCGCCAGCAGCCAGGGCAATCAGCCCCAGCATTTT. V usage is TRBV4-1 and J usage is TRBJ1-5; no definite D call. CDR1 MGHRA and CDR2 YSYEKL come from the germline V gene. This CDR3 is 12 amino acids long. The V end was cut by 3 bases, the J end by 2 bases, with 2 bases between.

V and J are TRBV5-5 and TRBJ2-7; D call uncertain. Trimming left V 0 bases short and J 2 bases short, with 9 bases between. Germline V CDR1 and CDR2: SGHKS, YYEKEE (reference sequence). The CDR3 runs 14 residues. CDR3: CASSLGTNTYEQYF. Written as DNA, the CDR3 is TGTGCCAGCAGCTTGGGGACGAATACCTACGAGCAGTACTTC.

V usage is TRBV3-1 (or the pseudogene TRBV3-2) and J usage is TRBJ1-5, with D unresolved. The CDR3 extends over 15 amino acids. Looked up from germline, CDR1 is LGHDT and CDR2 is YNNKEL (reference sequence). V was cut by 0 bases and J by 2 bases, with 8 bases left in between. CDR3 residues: CASSQEGQGNQPQHF. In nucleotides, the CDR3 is TGTGCCAGCAGCCAAGAGGGCCAGGGCAATCAGCCCCAGCATTTT.

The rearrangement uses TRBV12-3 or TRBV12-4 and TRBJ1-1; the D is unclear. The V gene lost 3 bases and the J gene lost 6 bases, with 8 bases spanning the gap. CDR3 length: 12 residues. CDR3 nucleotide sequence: TGTGCCAGCAGTTTTAGTTACGCTGAAGCTTTCTTT. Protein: CASSFSYAEAFF.

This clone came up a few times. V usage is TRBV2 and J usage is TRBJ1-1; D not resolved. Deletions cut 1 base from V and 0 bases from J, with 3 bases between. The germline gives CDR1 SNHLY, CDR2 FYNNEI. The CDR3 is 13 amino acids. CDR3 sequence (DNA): TGTGCCAGCAGTGAAGGGGTGAACACTGAAGCTTTCTTT. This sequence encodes CASSEGVNTEAFF.

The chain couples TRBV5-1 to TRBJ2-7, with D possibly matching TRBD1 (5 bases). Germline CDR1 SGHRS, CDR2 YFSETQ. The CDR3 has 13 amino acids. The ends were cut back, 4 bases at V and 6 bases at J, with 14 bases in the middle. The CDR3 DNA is TGCGCCAGCAGCGGGGCTAGTAGCTTCGAGCAGTACTTC. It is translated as CASSGASSFEQYF.

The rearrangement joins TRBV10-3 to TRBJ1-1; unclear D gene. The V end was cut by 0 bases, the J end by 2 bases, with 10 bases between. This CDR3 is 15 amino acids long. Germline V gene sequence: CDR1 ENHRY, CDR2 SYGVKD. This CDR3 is CAISESIAGNTEAFF. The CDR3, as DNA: TGTGCCATCAGTGAGTCGATTGCGGGCAACACTGAAGCTTTCTTT.

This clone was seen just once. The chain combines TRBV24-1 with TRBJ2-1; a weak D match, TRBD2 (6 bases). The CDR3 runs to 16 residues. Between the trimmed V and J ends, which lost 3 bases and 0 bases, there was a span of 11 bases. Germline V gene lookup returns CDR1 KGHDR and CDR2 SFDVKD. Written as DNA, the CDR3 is TGTGCCACCAGTGATCCGGGAGAAGGCTCCTACAATGAGCAGTTCTTC. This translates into CATSDPGEGSYNEQFF.

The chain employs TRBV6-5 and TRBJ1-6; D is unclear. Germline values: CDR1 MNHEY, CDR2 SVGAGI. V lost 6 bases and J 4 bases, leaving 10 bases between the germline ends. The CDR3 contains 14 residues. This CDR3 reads CASSPGSYNSPLHF. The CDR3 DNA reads TGTGCCAGCAGCCCCGGATCTTATAATTCACCCCTCCACTTT.

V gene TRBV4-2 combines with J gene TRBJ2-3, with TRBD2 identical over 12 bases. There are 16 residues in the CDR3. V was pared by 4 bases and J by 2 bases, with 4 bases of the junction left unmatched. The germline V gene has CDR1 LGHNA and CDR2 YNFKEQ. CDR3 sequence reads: CASSPRTSGDTDTQYF. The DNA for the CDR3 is TGTGCCAGCAGCCCCCGGACTAGCGGGGACACAGATACGCAGTATTTT.

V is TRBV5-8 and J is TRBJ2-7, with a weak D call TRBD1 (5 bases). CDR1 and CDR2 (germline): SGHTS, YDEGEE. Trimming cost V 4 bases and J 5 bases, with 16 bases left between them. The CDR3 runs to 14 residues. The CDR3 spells CASSPMAGIHEQYF. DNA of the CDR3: TGTGCCAGCAGCCCCATGGCAGGGATCCACGAGCAGTACTTC.

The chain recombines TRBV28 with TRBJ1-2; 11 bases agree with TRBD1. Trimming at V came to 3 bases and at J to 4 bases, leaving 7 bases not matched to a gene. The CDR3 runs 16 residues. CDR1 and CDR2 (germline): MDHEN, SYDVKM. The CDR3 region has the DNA TGTGCCAGCAGTTTCACCGGGACAGGGGGGGGCTATGGCTACACCTTC. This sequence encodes CASSFTGTGGGYGYTF.

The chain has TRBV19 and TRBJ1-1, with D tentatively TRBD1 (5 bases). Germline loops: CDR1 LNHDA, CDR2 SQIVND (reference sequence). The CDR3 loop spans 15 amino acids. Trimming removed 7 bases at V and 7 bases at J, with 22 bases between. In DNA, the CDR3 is TGTGCCAGTATGGGGACGGGGGGGGTCAGAGGTGAAGCTTTCTTT. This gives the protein CASMGTGGVRGEAFF.

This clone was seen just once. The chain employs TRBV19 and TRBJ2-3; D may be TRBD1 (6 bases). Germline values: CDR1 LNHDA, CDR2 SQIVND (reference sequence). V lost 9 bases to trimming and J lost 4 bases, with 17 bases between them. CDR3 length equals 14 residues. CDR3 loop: CASRVGRGADTQYF. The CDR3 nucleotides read TGTGCCAGCCGAGTAGGCAGGGGAGCAGATACGCAGTATTTT.